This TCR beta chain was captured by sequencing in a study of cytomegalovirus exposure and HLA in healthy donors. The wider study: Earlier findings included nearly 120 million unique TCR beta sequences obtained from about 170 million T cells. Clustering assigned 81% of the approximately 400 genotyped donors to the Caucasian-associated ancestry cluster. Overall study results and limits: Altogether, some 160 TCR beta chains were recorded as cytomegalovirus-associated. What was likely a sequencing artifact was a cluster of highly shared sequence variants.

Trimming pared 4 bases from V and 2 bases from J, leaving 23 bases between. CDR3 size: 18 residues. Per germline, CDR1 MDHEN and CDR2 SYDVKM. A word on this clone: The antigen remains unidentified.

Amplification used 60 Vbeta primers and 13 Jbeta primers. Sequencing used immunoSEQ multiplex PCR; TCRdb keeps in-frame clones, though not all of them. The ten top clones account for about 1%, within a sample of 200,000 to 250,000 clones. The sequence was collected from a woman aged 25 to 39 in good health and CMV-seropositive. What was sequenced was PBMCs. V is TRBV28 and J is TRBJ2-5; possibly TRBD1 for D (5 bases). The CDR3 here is CASSSPTSSTVHQETQYF. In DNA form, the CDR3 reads TGTGCCAGCAGTTCCCCCACATCCTCGACAGTCCATCAAGAGACCCAGTACTTC.